The present TCR beta chain was sequenced within a study of shared clonotypes between healthy human individuals. Comment on this clone: Its antigen is not known.

Whole-study findings and limits: Among non-shared clonotypes, generation probabilities were lower than among those shared by all four donors. In general, naive subsets displayed greater estimated richness than memory subsets did.

The method was immunoSEQ multiplex PCR; TCRdb's version includes in-frame clones alone and lacks a portion of them. The sample carries roughly 1.5 million clones, 95% to 99% recorded once. The TCR sequence derives from a man aged 25-45 years in good health. The specimen was naive CD4+ T cells sorted from blood. Subset defined: CD45RA+ positively selected.

In DNA, the CDR3 is TGTGCCAGCAGTTACTCGATCGGTAATCAGCCCCAGCATTTT. Translated, it gives CASSYSIGNQPQHF. The chain is built from TRBV6-5 and TRBJ1-5, with unresolved D. The CDR3 extends over 14 amino acids. Trimming cost V 0 bases and J 4 bases, with 7 bases left between them. CDR1 MNHEY and CDR2 SVGAGI come from the germline V gene.